The sequence of this T cell receptor beta chain was determined in a study of blood T cell repertoires in COVID-19 (dated by TCRdb to the early 2020s). As for the study more broadly: The collaborator samples originated in the United States, Italy and Spain and spanned the acute and convalescent phases of COVID-19. The dataset comprised deeply sampled blood TCRbeta repertoires from subjects exposed to, actively infected with, or recovered from COVID-19. The repertoires were released in a freely available public database meant as a resource for research on the immune response to SARS-CoV-2. The prospective study material was composed of cDNA or gDNA derived from T cells, B-cell-depleted T cells, or PBMCs. Where available, HLA class I and class II types were taken from metadata supplied by the sample provider and were not determined by assay-based typing. The samples were drawn from two sources: the first 160 participants of the ongoing ImmuneRACE study, and 1,000 to 1,500 subjects contributed by 6 global collaborators. Nearly every sample came with metadata listing a de-identified subject ID, COVID-19 status, age in years and sex.

TCRbeta CDR3 regions were amplified from genomic DNA by means of the immunoSEQ Assay, a bias-controlled multiplex PCR. As for the authors' bioinformatics: The number of nucleated cells in each sample was estimated by amplification of reference gene primers within the assay. Sequence reads were collapsed and filtered to measure the absolute abundance of every unique TCRbeta CDR3 rearrangement. Productive Simpson clonality was computed per sample as the square root of Simpson's diversity index over productive rearrangements. TCRdb re-hosts the immuneACCESS table, in-frame sequences only. Its copies lack some clones; in the studies checked, an unresolved V gene accounts for under half of them, and the cause for the rest is not known. For V, J and clone size, that table is used; D and trimming come from the DNA. The sample data list 130,000 to 150,000 clones, and approximately 88% of these were observed just once. Around 0.91% of the sample belongs to the ten largest clones.

Results and caveats for the whole study, not just this receptor: The amount of clinical and demographic metadata varied by source and participant and was provided uncurated.

Each collaborating institution followed its own protocols to collect whole blood in K2EDTA tubes. Collaborator samples were shipped for TCRbeta analysis as frozen whole blood, isolated PBMCs, or DNA extracted from either sample type. The CDR3 runs 16 amino acids, cysteine and phenylalanine included. Just CDR3 DNA is preserved here, 48 bases in frame from base 1. V is trimmed back by 0 bases and J by 3 bases, and the junction contains 6 bases that no gene match accounts for. The CDR1 and CDR2 encoded by the germline V gene are MNHEY and SVGAGI. Concerning this clone: Its antigen is still unknown. Base qualities are not provided; no much larger clone lies one nucleotide away.

This receptor was obtained from a woman aged 50 to 60 with acute or convalescent COVID-19. What was sequenced was peripheral blood. The chain links TRBV6-5 with TRBJ2-7, with 9 bases matching TRBD1. Here the CDR3 is given as CASSYSTGGAGYEQYF. DNA sequence: TGTGCCAGCAGTTACTCGACAGGGGGTGCTGGCTACGAGCAGTACTTC.